This T cell receptor (beta chain) was identified in a study of T cells in Graves' hyperthyroidism and ophthalmopathy. Across the study: Peripheral blood was collected at initial diagnosis, before any treatment.

V lost 3 bases and J lost 2; bases outside the gene matches: 4. The CDR3 is 14 amino acids. The germline CDR1 and CDR2 sequences are MDHEN and SYDVKM. The TCR beta CDR3 regions underwent amplification using RNA transcripts as the source. First-round RT-PCR of the TCR CDR3 relied on the HTBI primer set. TCRdb ran MiXCR on the multiplex PCR reads and lists one entry per CDR3 protein. The sample lists 150,000 or so distinct CDR3 sequences; roughly 23% were seen once. This clonotype occurred many times. The chain is built from TRBV28 and TRBJ2-7; 7 bases align to TRBD1. This TCR came from a woman in her 50s with Graves' hyperthyroidism that later progressed to Graves' ophthalmopathy. The specimen was blood. The CDR3: CASSFPGGTYEQYF. DNA for the CDR3: TGTGCCAGCAGTTTCCCAGGGGGAACCTACGAGCAGTACTTC.